Following are 4 T cell receptor beta chains from one sample sequenced in a study of cytomegalovirus exposure and HLA in healthy donors. This PCR relied on a set of 60 Vbeta primers and 13 Jbeta primers. Some clones are missing from TCRdb's copy, which holds only in-frame ones; the method was immunoSEQ multiplex PCR. The repertoire includes approximately 110,000 clones, 77% of them detected once, and roughly 3.7% sits in the top ten. Sequences were obtained from PBMCs. The receptors were gathered from a human donor in good health.

This chain links TRBV9 with TRBJ2-7; TRBD1 matches 10 bases. With 3 bases clipped from V and 7 bases from J, the junction kept 19 bases outside the gene matches. The length of the CDR3 is 18 residues. Germline-derived CDR1 and CDR2 are SGDLS and YYNGEE. The CDR3 here is CASSEEGADRGPGGEQYF. DNA of the CDR3: TGTGCCAGCAGCGAAGAGGGGGCAGACAGGGGGCCAGGTGGTGAGCAGTACTTC. The full variable domain, rest sourced from reference TRBV9 and TRBJ2-7, is DSGVTQTPKHLITATGQRVTLRCSPRSGDLSVYWYQQSLDQGLQFLIQYYNGEERAKGNILERFSAQQFPDLHSELNLSSLELGDSALYFCASSEEGADRGPGGEQYFGPGTRLTVT.

The chain couples TRBV5-1 to TRBJ1-2; 10 bases are shared with TRBD1. Germline V CDR1 and CDR2: SGHRS, YFSETQ. This CDR3 comprises 13 residues. After removal of 2 bases from V and 9 bases from J, the junction contained 4 bases not matched to a gene. The CDR3: CASSFGTGESYTF. DNA for the CDR3: TGCGCCAGCAGCTTCGGGACAGGGGAGAGCTACACCTTC.

This clone appeared a few times. The J gene is TRBJ2-7, the V gene TRBV4-1; D possibly corresponds to TRBD2 (6 bases). CDR1 and CDR2 (germline): MGHRA, YSYEKL. The V end was cut by 3 bases, the J end by 1 base, with 10 bases between. This CDR3 has 14 residues. CDR3 residues: CASSQRDGSYEQYF. CDR3 sequence (DNA): TGCGCCAGCAGCCAGCGGGACGGGTCCTACGAGCAGTACTTC.

The chain has TRBV30 and TRBJ1-2; TRBD1 agrees at 9 bases. Looked up from germline, CDR1 is GTSNPN and CDR2 is SVGIG (reference sequence). With V trimmed by 3 bases and J by 5 bases, 1 base remained unmatched. The CDR3 covers 12 residues. The CDR3 DNA follows: TGTGCCTGGAGACAGGGGGCTTATGGCTACACCTTC. This translates into CAWRQGAYGYTF.